The 22 T cell receptor beta chains given below trace back to one sample, sequenced in a study of regulatory T cells in long-lasting Graves disease. Time point defined: newly diagnosed GD, antithyroid drugs for less than 3 months. Making the TCR library involved RNA that had been extracted from PBMCs. Assembly of TCR beta libraries relied on iRepertoire HTBI primers together with Arm-PCR of CDR3 regions. Via MiXCR, TCRdb re-called the multiplex PCR reads, giving one row per CDR3 protein. Here the sample spans just over 600,000 distinct CDR3 sequences, 16% being singletons. These records were also assigned to another study, of T cells in Graves' hyperthyroidism and ophthalmopathy.

Sequenced material: peripheral blood mononuclear cells (PBMCs), taken at new diagnosis, from a patient treated with antithyroid drugs. The source is a woman under 40 with Graves disease.

There are a few counts of this clonotype. The chain recombines TRBV11-2 with TRBJ2-2, with 9 bases identical to TRBD2. V gave up 7 bases and J gave up 2 bases; unmatched junction bases: 14. The germline gives CDR1 SGHAT, CDR2 FQNNGV. The CDR3 has 18 amino acids. The CDR3 nucleotides read TGTGCCAGCAATCGGGTGAGCCAGACTAGCGGTAACACCGGGGAGCTGTTTTTT. Protein sequence: CASNRVSQTSGNTGELFF.

Comments on this clonotype: A much more abundant neighbour one base away suggests this may be a read error. The chain combines TRBV7-9 with TRBJ1-4; 7 nucleotides agree with TRBD1. The CDR3 consists of 14 residues. In germline, CDR1 is SEHNR, CDR2 FQNEAQ (reference sequence). The CDR3 coding sequence is TGTGCCGGCAGCTTAGCGGGACAGAATGAAAAACTGTTTTTT. Protein product: CAGSLAGQNEKLFF.

In this sample, this clonotype turned up many times. The chain recombines TRBV28 with TRBJ2-5; D perhaps matches TRBD1 (6 bases). The CDR3 is 13 amino acids. The V gene's germline CDR1 is MDHEN and CDR2 SYDVKM. V lost 5 bases and J 4 bases, leaving 11 bases between the germline ends. This chain's CDR3 is CASSRGSLETQYF. The CDR3 region has the DNA TGTGCCAGCAGTAGGGGGTCCCTAGAGACCCAGTACTTC. Combining the CDR3 with reference TRBV28 and TRBJ2-5 gives the whole variable domain DVKVTQSSRYLVKRTGEKVFLECVQDMDHENMFWYRQDPGLGLRLIYFSYDVKMKEKGDIPEGYSVSREKKERFSLILESASTNQTSMYLCASSRGSLETQYFGPGTRLLVL.

This clonotype was detected many times. The chain joins TRBV27 to TRBJ1-1; D is perhaps TRBD1 (5 bases). The CDR3 is made up of 13 amino acids. The V end lost 5 bases, the J end lost 2 bases, and 9 bases lay between the germline ends. Germline V CDR1 and CDR2: MNHEY, SMNVEV (reference sequence). The CDR3 DNA sequence: TGTGCCAGCAGTAAGCAGGGTAACACTGAAGCTTTCTTT. Translated: CASSKQGNTEAFF.

There are many counts of this clonotype. The genes are TRBV7-8 and TRBJ2-5, with TRBD2 matching over 11 bases. Germline V gives CDR1 SGHVS, CDR2 FQNEAQ. After removal of 1 base from V and 5 bases from J, the junction contained 6 bases not matched to a gene. The CDR3 runs to 16 residues. The CDR3 is CASSLGGLAGGETQYF. The CDR3 bases are TGTGCCAGCAGCTTAGGGGGTCTAGCGGGAGGTGAGACCCAGTACTTC.

This clonotype was seen repeatedly, ten times or more. V usage is TRBV28 and J usage is TRBJ2-4; D may correspond to TRBD1 or TRBD2 (5 bases each). Germline V gives CDR1 MDHEN, CDR2 SYDVKM. This CDR3 is built from 12 residues. V was clipped by 5 bases and J by 11 bases, with 13 bases between them. The CDR3 sequence is CASSGAADVQYF. DNA of the CDR3: TGTGCCAGCAGTGGGGCAGCGGACGTTCAGTACTTC.

This sequence joins TRBV7-2 and TRBJ2-1, with 10 bases that match TRBD2. CDR1 and CDR2 (germline): SGHTA, FQGNSA. V was pared by 4 bases and J by 4 bases, with 7 bases of the junction left unmatched. The length of the CDR3 is 16 residues. The CDR3 DNA follows: TGTGCCAGCAGCTCCCATAGCGGGAGGCGGTACAATGAGCAGTTCTTC. It yields the protein CASSSHSGRRYNEQFF.

This clonotype was recorded many times. V usage is TRBV27 and J usage is TRBJ2-1; 8 bases are shared with TRBD1. The ends lost 6 bases at V and 2 bases at J; junction bases unmatched: 6. The V gene's germline CDR1 is MNHEY and CDR2 SMNVEV (reference sequence). The CDR3 is 15 amino acids. This CDR3 reads CASSSGGATYNEQFF. The DNA for the CDR3 is TGTGCCAGCAGCTCAGGGGGCGCCACCTACAATGAGCAGTTCTTC.

This clonotype was recorded many times. The chain couples TRBV20-1 to TRBJ2-3, with TRBD1 matching over 9 bases. The CDR3 length is 16 residues. The germline gives CDR1 DFQATT, CDR2 SNEGSKA (reference sequence). V lost 1 base to trimming and J lost 3 bases; unmatched junction nucleotides: 8. The DNA of the CDR3 is TGCAGTGCTAGAGTTTCAGACAGGGGGGTAACAGATACGCAGTATTTT. Its protein is CSARVSDRGVTDTQYF.

This clonotype was seen repeatedly, ten times or more. The CDR3 DNA sequence: TGTGCCATCAGTGAAGGGGCAGCTAATAGCAATCAGCCCCAGCATTTT. Residues: CAISEGAANSNQPQHF. This chain joins TRBV10-3 and TRBJ1-5; a weak D match, TRBD1 (5 bases). The V and J ends lost 3 bases and 0 bases respectively, with 12 bases between them. This CDR3 contains 16 residues. In germline, CDR1 is ENHRY, CDR2 SYGVKD.

The rearrangement joins TRBV27 to TRBJ1-2; D call uncertain. CDR3 size: 15 residues. Trimming stripped 2 bases from V and 4 bases from J, with 14 bases between. Germline V lookup: CDR1 MNHEY, CDR2 SMNVEV (reference sequence). CDR3 sequence: CASSLDGSGFYGYTF. The CDR3 nucleotides are TGTGCCAGCAGTTTAGATGGGTCGGGGTTCTATGGCTACACCTTC.

V and J are TRBV30 and TRBJ2-3; maybe TRBD1 (6 bases). This CDR3 contains 14 residues. V gave up 5 bases and J gave up 5 bases, with 17 bases separating them. Germline-derived CDR1 and CDR2 are GTSNPN and SVGIG (reference sequence). The CDR3 DNA reads as TGTGCCTGGGCTGCTGACCGGACAGTAGATACGCAGTATTTT. It encodes CAWAADRTVDTQYF.

This clonotype showed up just a few times. J is TRBJ2-1 and V is TRBV19; 8 positions match TRBD1. After removal of 6 bases from V and 4 bases from J, the junction contained 5 bases not matched to a gene. The germline gives CDR1 LNHDA, CDR2 SQIVND (reference sequence). The CDR3 runs 14 residues. The CDR3 here is CASRRQGSYNEQFF. CDR3 DNA: TGTGCCAGTAGGAGACAGGGGTCGTACAATGAGCAGTTCTTC.

This clonotype was seen a few times. The V call is TRBV4-1, the J call TRBJ1-2; D is perhaps TRBD1 (6 bases). Germline V gene sequence: CDR1 MGHRA, CDR2 YSYEKL. The CDR3 extends over 17 amino acids. The V end was cut by 3 bases, the J end by 4 bases, with 21 bases between. The chain's CDR3 is CASSQDPRGPPLYGYTF. The CDR3 bases are TGCGCCAGCAGCCAGGATCCCCGGGGGCCACCTCTCTATGGCTACACCTTC.

This clonotype was seen a few times. J is TRBJ2-7 and V is TRBV5-5, with 7 bases matching TRBD2. The CDR3 length is 15 residues. V was pared by 4 bases and J by 1 base, with 8 bases of the junction left unmatched. Germline-derived CDR1 and CDR2 are SGHKS and YYEKEE (reference sequence). The CDR3 DNA reads as TGTGCCAGCAGCCCCGACTGGGAGGGATCCTACGAGCAGTACTTC. Its protein product is CASSPDWEGSYEQYF.

At least ten counts were recorded for this clonotype. The chain uses TRBV12-3 or TRBV12-4 and TRBJ2-7; a possible D gene is TRBD1 (7 bases). The CDR3 is 14 amino acids. V shed 5 bases and J shed 4 bases, with 15 bases lying between them. The CDR3 coding sequence is TGTGCCAGCAGTACGACAGGGCGGGGATACGAGCAGTACTTC. This gives the protein CASSTTGRGYEQYF.

This clonotype was seen a few times. It may be a read error: a sequence one base away is much more abundant. The chain carries TRBV12-3 or TRBV12-4 and TRBJ2-7, with unresolved D. V lost 1 base, J lost 7 bases, and 14 bases lay in between. The CDR3 has 14 amino acids. The CDR3 DNA follows: TGTGCCAGCAGTTTAGGGACCGCTCGACATGAGCAGTACTTC. Its translation: CASSLGTARHEQYF.

The chain is built from TRBV6-1 and TRBJ1-1, with D hard to call. The CDR3 is made up of 13 amino acids. The ends were cut back, 5 bases at V and 6 bases at J, with 13 bases in the middle. Germline V lookup: CDR1 MNHNS, CDR2 SASEGT. The CDR3 DNA is TGTGCCAGCAGTAGACCGGGAGTCGCTGAAGCTTTCTTT. It yields the protein CASSRPGVAEAFF.

This sequence joins TRBV9 and TRBJ2-5; 7 nucleotides align to TRBD2. The CDR3 contains 16 residues. Unmatched junction bases numbered 7, after V lost 0 bases and J lost 2 bases. Looked up from germline, CDR1 is SGDLS and CDR2 is YYNGEE. The CDR3, as DNA: TGTGCCAGCAGCGTAGGTGTGGGCGGGGGACAAGAGACCCAGTACTTC. Translated, it gives CASSVGVGGGQETQYF. Variable domain in full (rest from reference TRBV9 and TRBJ2-5): DSGVTQTPKHLITATGQRVTLRCSPRSGDLSVYWYQQSLDQGLQFLIQYYNGEERAKGNILERFSAQQFPDLHSELNLSSLELGDSALYFCASSVGVGGGQETQYFGPGTRLLVL.

This clonotype was detected ten times or more. The genes are TRBV6-2 or TRBV6-3 and TRBJ1-5, with D possibly being TRBD1 (5 bases). Germline CDR1 is MNHEY and CDR2 is SVGEGT. V gave up 7 bases and J gave up 0 bases, with 22 bases separating them. The length of the CDR3 is 18 residues. CDR3 region: CASTPLGVTLDSNQPQHF. Here the CDR3 DNA reads TGTGCCAGCACCCCCTTGGGGGTAACCCTTGATAGCAATCAGCCCCAGCATTTT.

The sample holds a few counts of this clonotype. The rearrangement links TRBV6-2 or TRBV6-3 to TRBJ2-7; tentatively, D is TRBD2 (5 bases). The germline V gene encodes CDR1 MNHEY and CDR2 SVGEGT. The CDR3 is 14 amino acids. V was cut by 6 bases and J by 7 bases, with 19 bases left in between. The CDR3 DNA follows: TGTGCCAGCAGGGATCCCCCCGGGGTGTGGGAGCAGTACTTC. This encodes CASRDPPGVWEQYF.

This clonotype appeared many times. The V and J genes are TRBV19 and TRBJ2-2; D is unresolved. V was pared by 4 bases and J by 6 bases, with 6 bases between. The CDR3 extends over 12 amino acids. Germline loops: CDR1 LNHDA, CDR2 SQIVND (reference sequence). CDR3 amino acids: CASSTSAGELFF. Here the CDR3 DNA reads TGTGCCAGTAGTACTTCCGCCGGGGAGCTGTTTTTT.